This passage covers 18 T cell receptor beta chains from one sample sequenced in a study of vaccination effects on CD4 cells after COVID-19. Libraries were prepared by immunoSEQ multiplex PCR; TCRdb keeps only in-frame clonotypes and omits some of them. The sample contains about 22,000 clones, about 80% of which appear only once. Sequencing in the ViraFEST assay came after antigen-specific CD4+ T cells had been expanded with viral peptide pools, which were used to stimulate PBMC. The authors isolated CD4+ T cells after around 10 days of culture. PCR showed that the person got SARS-CoV-2 infection at some point between March and December 2020. The antigens these receptors bind are not known. Sequenced here: CD4+ T cells from PBMCs cultured with a peptide pool, sampled before COVID-19 vaccination. The receptor set was obtained from a human donor who had a prior SARS-CoV-2 infection.

This clone was seen a handful of times. The chain couples TRBV9 to TRBJ1-1; no firm D call. With 0 bases removed from V and 3 bases from J, the gap between germline ends came to 6 bases. The CDR3 totals 13 residues. In germline, CDR1 is SGDLS, CDR2 YYNGEE. The CDR3 DNA follows: TGTGCCAGCAGCGTAGCTTTGGACACTGAAGCTTTCTTT. Translating gives CASSVALDTEAFF.

The chain carries TRBV7-2 and TRBJ2-5; D is ambiguous. The CDR3 covers 13 residues. Germline V gene data show CDR1 as SGHTA and CDR2 as FQGNSA. Deletions cut 1 base from V and 6 bases from J, with 9 bases between. The CDR3 DNA sequence: TGTGCCAGCAGCTTAGATAGGATGCAGACCCAGTACTTC. This encodes CASSLDRMQTQYF.

This clone occurred a few times. This chain connects TRBV24-1 to TRBJ2-3; D is perhaps TRBD1 (5 bases). The CDR3 sequence is 14 residues long. Looked up from germline, CDR1 is KGHDR and CDR2 is SFDVKD. V dropped 3 bases and J dropped 3 bases, with 9 bases sitting between them. CDR3 in DNA: TGTGCCACCAGTGATGTGACAGCGACAGATACGCAGTATTTT. Its protein is CATSDVTATDTQYF.

The chain is built from TRBV30 and TRBJ1-3; D is unresolved. Per the germline V gene, CDR1 is GTSNPN and CDR2 is SVGIG (reference sequence). The CDR3 spans 13 residues. V was trimmed by 0 bases and J by 0 bases, leaving 3 bases between them. CDR3 bases: TGTGCCTGGAGTGTCACCTCTGGAAACACCATATATTTT. It translates to CAWSVTSGNTIYF.

The CDR3 region has the DNA TGCGCCAGCAGCTTGGTTCCAGAGACCTACGAGCAGTACTTC. Encoded protein: CASSLVPETYEQYF. The chain has TRBV5-1 and TRBJ2-7, with D unclear. CDR3 length: 14 residues. Trimming cost V 0 bases and J 2 bases, with 9 bases left between them. In germline, CDR1 is SGHRS, CDR2 YFSETQ.

This chain joins TRBV5-1 and TRBJ1-1; D possibly corresponds to TRBD1 (5 bases). The CDR3 contains 15 residues. Germline V gene lookup returns CDR1 SGHRS and CDR2 YFSETQ. Trimming took 5 bases from V and 5 from J, leaving 19 bases between them. The CDR3 region has the DNA TGCGCCAGCAGTTTAGAACCTCAGGGTTCAACTGAAGCTTTCTTT. Protein sequence: CASSLEPQGSTEAFF.

This chain uses TRBV5-6 with TRBJ2-4; 7 bases are a match to TRBD1. Trimming removed 4 bases from V and 0 bases from J; junction bases left unmatched: 16. The germline CDR1 and CDR2 sequences are SGHDT and YYEEEE. The CDR3 has 19 residues. The CDR3 DNA is TGTGCCAGCAGCCAAGCCCAATTAAGACAGGGACCAGCCAAAAACATTCAGTACTTC. The encoded protein is CASSQAQLRQGPAKNIQYF.

The V gene is TRBV5-1, the J gene TRBJ2-1, with 14 bases lining up with TRBD2. Germline CDR1 SGHRS, CDR2 YFSETQ. V shed 4 bases, J shed 3 bases, and the junction held 12 bases outside the gene matches. This CDR3 is built from 19 residues. The CDR3 loop reads CASSPSGLAGASGYNEQFF. DNA of the CDR3: TGCGCCAGCAGCCCATCGGGACTAGCGGGGGCCTCCGGCTACAATGAGCAGTTCTTC. Using reference TRBV5-1 and TRBJ2-1 for the parts outside the CDR3, the full variable domain is KAGVTQTPRYLIKTRGQQVTLSCSPISGHRSVSWYQQTPGQGLQFLFEYFSETQRNKGNFPGRFSGRQFSNSRSEMNVSTLELGDSALYLCASSPSGLAGASGYNEQFFGPGTRLTVL.

The chain uses TRBV6-6 and TRBJ2-7, with 7 bases lining up with TRBD2. Germline V gives CDR1 MNHNY, CDR2 SVGAGI (reference sequence). The length of the CDR3 is 15 residues. The V and J ends lost 6 bases and 0 bases, in that order; junction bases with no gene match: 8. CDR3 sequence reads: CASSSWEGLSYEQYF. The CDR3 DNA reads TGTGCCAGCAGCTCTTGGGAGGGCCTCTCCTACGAGCAGTACTTC.

The V call is TRBV5-1, the J call TRBJ2-5; D uncertain. Germline V lookup: CDR1 SGHRS, CDR2 YFSETQ. V lost 4 bases to trimming and J lost 2 bases, with 3 bases between them. The CDR3 has 11 amino acids. The CDR3: CASSEQETQYF. CDR3 in DNA: TGCGCCAGCAGCGAACAAGAGACCCAGTACTTC.

The sample holds a few counts of this clone. The chain is built from TRBV5-1 and TRBJ1-4, with TRBD1 matching 7 bases. From germline, CDR1 is SGHRS and CDR2 YFSETQ. The CDR3 consists of 15 residues. V was pared by 4 bases and J by 2 bases, with 5 bases of the junction left unmatched. The CDR3 protein is CASSPEGATNEKLFF. The CDR3 region has the DNA TGCGCCAGCAGCCCAGAGGGGGCGACTAATGAAAAACTGTTTTTT.

The genes are TRBV3-1 (or the pseudogene TRBV3-2) and TRBJ2-7; D is undetermined. The CDR3 consists of 13 residues. Trimming pared 4 bases from V and 0 bases from J, leaving 7 bases between. Germline values: CDR1 LGHDT, CDR2 YNNKEL (reference sequence). The CDR3 DNA follows: TGTGCCAGCAGCCCGAGTAGCTCCTACGAGCAGTACTTC. This translates into CASSPSSSYEQYF.

V usage is TRBV18 and J usage is TRBJ2-5; a weak D match, TRBD2 (5 bases). Trimming took off 4 bases at V and 2 bases at J, with 8 bases between the two ends. This CDR3 is built from 13 residues. CDR1 and CDR2 (germline): KGHSH, LQKENI. CDR3 in DNA: TGTGCCAGCTCACTCGGGATACAAGAGACCCAGTACTTC. Protein: CASSLGIQETQYF.

The chain couples TRBV9 to TRBJ2-3; possibly TRBD1 or TRBD2 for D (5 bases each). The CDR3 has 17 amino acids. The germline V gene has CDR1 SGDLS and CDR2 YYNGEE. V was cut by 0 bases and J by 6 bases, with 20 bases left in between. The CDR3 nucleotides are TGTGCCAGCAGCGTAGGTTTTTTGGCCGGGGCGGGTGATACGCAGTATTTT. Translation: CASSVGFLAGAGDTQYF.

This chain uses TRBV24-1 with TRBJ2-1, with 10 bases lining up with TRBD2. The V gene's germline CDR1 is KGHDR and CDR2 SFDVKD. With 2 bases clipped from V and 2 bases from J, the junction kept 5 bases outside the gene matches. The CDR3 totals 17 residues. CDR3 in amino acids: CATSDSQSGGAYNEQFF. The CDR3 nucleotides are TGTGCCACCAGTGATTCTCAAAGCGGGGGGGCCTACAATGAGCAGTTCTTC.

This clone appeared a single time. The rearrangement joins TRBV9 to TRBJ2-7; D might be TRBD2 (6 bases). Trimming removed 0 bases at V and 2 bases at J, with 18 bases between. Germline V CDR1 and CDR2: SGDLS, YYNGEE. This CDR3 has 17 residues. The CDR3 sequence is CASSVGDGSPRAYEQYF. The CDR3 DNA is TGTGCCAGCAGCGTAGGGGACGGGAGCCCGCGGGCCTACGAGCAGTACTTC. Complete variable domain (other parts from reference TRBV9 and TRBJ2-7): DSGVTQTPKHLITATGQRVTLRCSPRSGDLSVYWYQQSLDQGLQFLIQYYNGEERAKGNILERFSAQQFPDLHSELNLSSLELGDSALYFCASSVGDGSPRAYEQYFGPGTRLTVT.

The chain combines TRBV5-1 with TRBJ2-7; TRBD1 aligns across 7 bases. The CDR3 has 13 amino acids. Germline values: CDR1 SGHRS, CDR2 YFSETQ. The junction had 7 bases not matched to a gene; V was cut back by 3 bases and J by 7 bases. CDR3 sequence (DNA): TGCGCCAGCAGCTATGAGACAGGGTGGGAGCAGTACTTC. Protein: CASSYETGWEQYF.

A few counts support this clone. The chain joins TRBV4-2 to TRBJ2-3, with 7 nucleotides matching TRBD2. The CDR3 covers 17 residues. V was clipped by 4 bases and J by 14 bases; unmatched bases: 24. The germline gives CDR1 LGHNA, CDR2 YNFKEQ. The CDR3 DNA reads TGTGCCAGCAGCCCACCAAGTGGTGGGGCAGCGGGGCATACCTGGTATTTT. It specifies CASSPPSGGAAGHTWYF.